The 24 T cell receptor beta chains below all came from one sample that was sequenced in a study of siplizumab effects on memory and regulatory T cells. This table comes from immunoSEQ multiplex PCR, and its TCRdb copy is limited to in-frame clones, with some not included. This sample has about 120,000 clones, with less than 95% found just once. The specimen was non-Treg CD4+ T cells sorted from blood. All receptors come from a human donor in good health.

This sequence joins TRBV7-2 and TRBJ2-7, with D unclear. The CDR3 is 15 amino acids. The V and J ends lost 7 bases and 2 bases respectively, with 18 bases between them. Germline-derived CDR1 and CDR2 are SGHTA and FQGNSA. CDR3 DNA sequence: TGTGCCAGCACCAATGATAGAGGTATGCCCTACGAGCAGTACTTC. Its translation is CASTNDRGMPYEQYF.

The CDR3 loop reads CASRGTSGSSLGANVLTF. In DNA, the CDR3 is TGTGCCAGCAGGGGGACTAGCGGGTCTTCTCTTGGGGCCAACGTCCTGACTTTC. The chain couples TRBV2 to TRBJ2-6; 12 bases agree with TRBD2. The CDR3 is 18 residues long. The germline V gene has CDR1 SNHLY and CDR2 FYNNEI. J lost 3 bases, V lost 6 bases, and 9 bases had no gene match.

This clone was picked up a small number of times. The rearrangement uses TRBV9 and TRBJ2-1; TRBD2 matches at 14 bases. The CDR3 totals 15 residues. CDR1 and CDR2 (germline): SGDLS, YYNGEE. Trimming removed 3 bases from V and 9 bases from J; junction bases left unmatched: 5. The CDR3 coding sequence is TGTGCCAGCAGCGCCCGACTAGCGGGAGGGGCTGAGCAGTTCTTC. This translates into CASSARLAGGAEQFF. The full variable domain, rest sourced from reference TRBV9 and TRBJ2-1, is DSGVTQTPKHLITATGQRVTLRCSPRSGDLSVYWYQQSLDQGLQFLIQYYNGEERAKGNILERFSAQQFPDLHSELNLSSLELGDSALYFCASSARLAGGAEQFFGPGTRLTVL.

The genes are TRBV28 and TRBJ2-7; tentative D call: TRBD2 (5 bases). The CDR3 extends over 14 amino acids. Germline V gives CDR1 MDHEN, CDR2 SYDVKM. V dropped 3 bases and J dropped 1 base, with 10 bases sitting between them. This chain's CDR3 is CASSLDFTSYEQYF. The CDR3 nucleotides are TGTGCCAGCAGTTTGGACTTCACATCCTACGAGCAGTACTTC.

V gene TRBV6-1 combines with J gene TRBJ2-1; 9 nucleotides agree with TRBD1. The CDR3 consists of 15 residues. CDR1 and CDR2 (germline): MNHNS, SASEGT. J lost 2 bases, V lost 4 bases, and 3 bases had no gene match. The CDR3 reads CASSGGQGTYNEQFF. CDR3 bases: TGTGCCAGCAGTGGGGGACAGGGAACCTACAATGAGCAGTTCTTC.

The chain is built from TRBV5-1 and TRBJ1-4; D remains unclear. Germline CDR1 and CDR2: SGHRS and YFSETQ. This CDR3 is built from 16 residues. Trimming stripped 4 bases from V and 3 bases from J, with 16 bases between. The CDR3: CASSLGPQEANEKLFF. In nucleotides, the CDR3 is TGCGCCAGCAGCCTGGGCCCTCAGGAGGCTAATGAAAAACTGTTTTTT. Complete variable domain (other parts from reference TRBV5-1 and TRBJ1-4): KAGVTQTPRYLIKTRGQQVTLSCSPISGHRSVSWYQQTPGQGLQFLFEYFSETQRNKGNFPGRFSGRQFSNSRSEMNVSTLELGDSALYLCASSLGPQEANEKLFFGSGTQLSVL.

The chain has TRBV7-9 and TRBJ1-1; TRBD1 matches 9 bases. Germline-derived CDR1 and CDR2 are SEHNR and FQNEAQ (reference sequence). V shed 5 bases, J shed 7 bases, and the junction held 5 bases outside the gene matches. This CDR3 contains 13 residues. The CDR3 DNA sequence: TGTGCCAGCAGCCTCGGACAGGGGAATGAAGCTTTCTTT. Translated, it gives CASSLGQGNEAFF.

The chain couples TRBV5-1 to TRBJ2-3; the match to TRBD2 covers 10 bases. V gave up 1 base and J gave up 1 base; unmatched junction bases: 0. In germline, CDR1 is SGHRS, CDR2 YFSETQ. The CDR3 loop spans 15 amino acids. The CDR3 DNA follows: TGCGCCAGCAGCTTGACTAGCGGGGGCACAGATACGCAGTATTTT. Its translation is CASSLTSGGTDTQYF. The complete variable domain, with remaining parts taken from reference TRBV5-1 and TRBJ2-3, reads KAGVTQTPRYLIKTRGQQVTLSCSPISGHRSVSWYQQTPGQGLQFLFEYFSETQRNKGNFPGRFSGRQFSNSRSEMNVSTLELGDSALYLCASSLTSGGTDTQYFGPGTRLTVL.

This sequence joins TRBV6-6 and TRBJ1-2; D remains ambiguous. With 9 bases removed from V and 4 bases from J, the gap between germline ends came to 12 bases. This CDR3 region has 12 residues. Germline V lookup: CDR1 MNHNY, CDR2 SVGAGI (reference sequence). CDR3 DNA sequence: TGTGCCAGTGCGGACGGACCCTATGGCTACACCTTC. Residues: CASADGPYGYTF.

The CDR3 region has the DNA TGTGCCAGCAGCTCTTCCACCGCTGCGACTAGCGGGAGGGTTGCCCAGTACTTC. Translating it yields CASSSSTAATSGRVAQYF. The V call is TRBV7-2, the J call TRBJ2-5; 14 nucleotides line up with TRBD2. The J segment lost 9 bases and the V segment lost 4 bases, leaving 16 bases of the junction unmatched. This CDR3 is 18 amino acids long. Germline-derived CDR1 and CDR2 are SGHTA and FQGNSA.

The CDR3 loop reads CASSLGEVQPQHF. In nucleotides, the CDR3 is TGTGCCAGCAGCTTAGGGGAAGTTCAGCCCCAGCATTTT. The chain employs TRBV11-2 and TRBJ1-5; no clear D gene. The CDR3 consists of 13 residues. V gave up 1 base and J gave up 6 bases, with 7 bases separating them. CDR1 and CDR2 from the germline V gene are SGHAT and FQNNGV.

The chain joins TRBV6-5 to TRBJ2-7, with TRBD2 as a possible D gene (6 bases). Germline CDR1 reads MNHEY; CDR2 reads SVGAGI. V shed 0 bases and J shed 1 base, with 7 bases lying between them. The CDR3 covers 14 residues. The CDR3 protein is CASSYSAGSYEQYF. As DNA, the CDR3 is TGTGCCAGCAGTTACTCTGCGGGGTCCTACGAGCAGTACTTC.

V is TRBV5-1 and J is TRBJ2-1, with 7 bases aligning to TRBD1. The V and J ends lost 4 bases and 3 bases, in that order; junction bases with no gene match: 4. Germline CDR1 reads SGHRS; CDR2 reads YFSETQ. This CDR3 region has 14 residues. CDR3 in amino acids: CASSLRQGYNEQFF. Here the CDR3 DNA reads TGCGCCAGCAGCCTTAGACAGGGCTACAATGAGCAGTTCTTC.

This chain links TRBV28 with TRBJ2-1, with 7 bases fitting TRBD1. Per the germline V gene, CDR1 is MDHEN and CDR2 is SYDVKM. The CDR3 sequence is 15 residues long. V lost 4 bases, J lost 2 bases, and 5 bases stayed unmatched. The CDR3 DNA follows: TGTGCCAGCAGTTCTCCCCAGGGGGCCTACAATGAGCAGTTCTTC. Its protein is CASSSPQGAYNEQFF.

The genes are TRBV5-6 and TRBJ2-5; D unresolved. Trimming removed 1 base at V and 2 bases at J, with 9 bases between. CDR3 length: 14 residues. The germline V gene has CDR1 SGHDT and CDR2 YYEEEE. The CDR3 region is CASSLWSLQETQYF. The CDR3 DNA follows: TGTGCCAGCAGCTTGTGGTCACTGCAAGAGACCCAGTACTTC.

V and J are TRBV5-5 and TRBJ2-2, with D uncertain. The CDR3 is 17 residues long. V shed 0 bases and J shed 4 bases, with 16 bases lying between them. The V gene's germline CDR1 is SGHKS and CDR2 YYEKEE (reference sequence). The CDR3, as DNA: TGTGCCAGCAGCTTGGGTCCCCTCACAGCCTCCACCGGGGAGCTGTTTTTT. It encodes CASSLGPLTASTGELFF.

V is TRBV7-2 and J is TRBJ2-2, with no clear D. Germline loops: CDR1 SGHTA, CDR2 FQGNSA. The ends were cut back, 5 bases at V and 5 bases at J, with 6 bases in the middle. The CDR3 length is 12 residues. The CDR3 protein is CASSQRTGELFF. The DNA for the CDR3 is TGTGCCAGCAGCCAGCGAACCGGGGAGCTGTTTTTT.

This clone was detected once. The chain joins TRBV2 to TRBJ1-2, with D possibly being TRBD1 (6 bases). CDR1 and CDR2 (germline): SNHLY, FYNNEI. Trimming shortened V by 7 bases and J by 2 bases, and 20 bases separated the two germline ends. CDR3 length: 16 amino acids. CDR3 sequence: CASTRGRGQGNYGYTF. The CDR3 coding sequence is TGTGCCAGCACCCGCGGCCGGGGGCAGGGAAACTATGGCTACACCTTC.

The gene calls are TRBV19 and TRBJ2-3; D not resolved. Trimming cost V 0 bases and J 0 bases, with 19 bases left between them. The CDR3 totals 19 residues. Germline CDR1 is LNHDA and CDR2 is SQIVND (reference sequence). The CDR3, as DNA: TGTGCCAGTAGTATAGATCTCCGGACCCTACTCCTCAGCACAGATACGCAGTATTTT. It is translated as CASSIDLRTLLLSTDTQYF.

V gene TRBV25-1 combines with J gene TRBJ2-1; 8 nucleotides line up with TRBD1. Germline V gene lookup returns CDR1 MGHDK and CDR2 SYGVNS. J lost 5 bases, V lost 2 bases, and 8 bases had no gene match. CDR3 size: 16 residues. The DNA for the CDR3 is TGTGCCAGCAGTGAACTAGCAGGGGGCTTCGACAATGAGCAGTTCTTC. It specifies CASSELAGGFDNEQFF.

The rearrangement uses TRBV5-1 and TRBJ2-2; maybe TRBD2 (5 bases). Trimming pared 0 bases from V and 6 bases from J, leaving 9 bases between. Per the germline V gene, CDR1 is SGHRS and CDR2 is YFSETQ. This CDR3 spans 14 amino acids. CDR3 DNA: TGCGCCAGCAGCTTGGCAGGAGGCGCCGGGGAGCTGTTTTTT. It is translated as CASSLAGGAGELFF.

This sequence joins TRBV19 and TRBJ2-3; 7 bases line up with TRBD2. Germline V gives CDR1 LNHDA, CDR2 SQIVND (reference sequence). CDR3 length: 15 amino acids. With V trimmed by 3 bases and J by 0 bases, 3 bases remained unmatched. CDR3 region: CASSMGRESTDTQYF. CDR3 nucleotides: TGTGCCAGTAGTATGGGGCGGGAGAGCACAGATACGCAGTATTTT.

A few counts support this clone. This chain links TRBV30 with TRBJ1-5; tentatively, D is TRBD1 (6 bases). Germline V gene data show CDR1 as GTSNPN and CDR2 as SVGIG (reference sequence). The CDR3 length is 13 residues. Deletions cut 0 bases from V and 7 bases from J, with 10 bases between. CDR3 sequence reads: CAWSVVGAQPQHF. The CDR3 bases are TGTGCCTGGAGTGTAGTGGGGGCACAGCCCCAGCATTTT.

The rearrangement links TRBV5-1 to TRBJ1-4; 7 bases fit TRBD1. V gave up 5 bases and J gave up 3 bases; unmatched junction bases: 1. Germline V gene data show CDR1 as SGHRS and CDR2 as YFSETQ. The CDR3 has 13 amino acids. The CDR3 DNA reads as TGCGCCAGCAGGGGACAGTCTAATGAAAAACTGTTTTTT. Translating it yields CASRGQSNEKLFF.